The T cell receptor beta chain described here comes from a study of OX40 agonist ivuxolimab in advanced cancers. Broader study findings: Among expanded peripheral T cells, antigen specificity went undetermined. Circulating CD4+ and CD8+ T cells showed clonal expansion by week 6 at 0.1 to 3.0 mg/kg. On average, a greater number of expanded clones characterised CD8+ T cells relative to CD4+.

The data were produced by immunoSEQ multiplex PCR, yet TCRdb's version contains in-frame clones alone and is incomplete. The table includes 65,000 to 85,000 clones, about 89% detected once. A word on this clone: Its antigen is not identified.

CDR3 length: 14 residues. Germline V gene sequence: CDR1 WNHNN, CDR2 SYGVQD (reference sequence). V dropped 0 bases and J dropped 5 bases, with 10 bases sitting between them. The rearrangement joins TRBV10-1 to TRBJ2-5; D may match TRBD1 or TRBD2 (5 bases each). Sequencing used CD4+ or CD8+ T cells sorted from blood, obtained in a trial of the OX40 agonist ivuxolimab. This receptor was identified in an adult with an advanced solid tumor such as melanoma, head and neck, liver or kidney cancer. This CDR3 reads CASSESGVGETQYF. CDR3 sequence (DNA): TGCGCCAGCAGTGAGTCGGGGGTCGGGGAGACCCAGTACTTC.